One and the same sample provided the 22 T cell receptor beta chains below, sequenced in a study of technical replicates of blood from several donors. The method was immunoSEQ multiplex PCR; TCRdb's version includes in-frame clones alone and lacks a portion of them. Seen here are some 90,000 clones, about 95% observed once, and the top ten hold roughly 0.33%. Sequenced material: T cells isolated from PBMCs. The receptors shown here come from a human donor in good health.

The chain carries TRBV7-2 and TRBJ1-3; TRBD1 matches at 10 bases. The CDR3 extends over 16 amino acids. Per germline, CDR1 SGHTA and CDR2 FQGNSA. V was pared by 5 bases and J by 4 bases, with 8 bases of the junction left unmatched. CDR3 in DNA: TGTGCCAGCAGCAGAGTCGACAGGGGGCAGGGAAACACCATATATTTT. Encoded protein: CASSRVDRGQGNTIYF.

The CDR3 is CASSIVKGEWNEQFF. In nucleotides, the CDR3 is TGTGCCAGTAGTATAGTTAAGGGGGAGTGGAATGAGCAGTTCTTC. The chain carries TRBV19 and TRBJ2-1, with D possibly matching TRBD1 (6 bases). Germline values: CDR1 LNHDA, CDR2 SQIVND (reference sequence). V lost 1 base to trimming and J lost 7 bases, with 14 bases between them. This CDR3 spans 15 amino acids.

The chain is built from TRBV2 and TRBJ2-5; weak D call: TRBD2 (7 bases). TRBJ2-7 matches the DNA end more closely, so the J call is doubtful. Germline V gene lookup returns CDR1 SNHLY and CDR2 FYNNEI. There are 12 residues in the CDR3. CDR3 residues: CASLAGAYEQYF. The DNA of the CDR3 is TGTGCCAGCCTCGCGGGGGCGTACGAGCAGTACTTC.

As for this clone: Other DNA sequences in this specimen translate into the identical CDR3. The genes are TRBV2 and TRBJ1-4, with D tentatively TRBD1 (5 bases). There are 15 residues in the CDR3. The germline V and J ends were trimmed by 3 bases and 4 bases, with 12 bases remaining between them. Germline-derived CDR1 and CDR2 are SNHLY and FYNNEI. This chain's CDR3 is CASSDDSRVNEKLFF. The DNA of the CDR3 is TGTGCCAGCAGTGATGATAGCAGGGTTAATGAAAAACTGTTTTTT.

The chain couples TRBV19 to TRBJ1-1; 7 positions agree with TRBD1. The germline V gene has CDR1 LNHDA and CDR2 SQIVND (reference sequence). Unmatched junction bases numbered 8, after V lost 7 bases and J lost 6 bases. This CDR3 is built from 13 residues. This CDR3 is CASTPYRGPEAFF. CDR3 in DNA: TGTGCCAGTACCCCTTACAGGGGCCCTGAAGCTTTCTTT.

The chain employs TRBV7-2 and TRBJ2-2; 12 bases fit TRBD2. The CDR3 spans 18 residues. Germline CDR1 SGHTA, CDR2 FQGNSA. Losses at the gene ends were 7 bases for V and 5 bases for J; bases not matched to a gene: 14. CDR3 amino acids: CASTHLRTSGDVTGELFF. The CDR3 coding sequence is TGTGCCAGCACCCATTTAAGGACTAGCGGGGACGTGACCGGGGAGCTGTTTTTT.

The rearrangement links TRBV19 to TRBJ1-1; D unresolved. From germline, CDR1 is LNHDA and CDR2 SQIVND (reference sequence). The CDR3 has 12 residues. Trimming pared 4 bases from V and 6 bases from J, leaving 9 bases between. This chain's CDR3 is CASSTRDPEAFF. Written as DNA, the CDR3 is TGTGCCAGTAGTACGCGGGATCCTGAAGCTTTCTTT.

This clone appeared many times. The V call is TRBV6-5, the J call TRBJ1-3; 7 bases fit TRBD1. J was trimmed by 8 bases and V by 5 bases; bases with no gene match: 6. Germline CDR1 reads MNHEY; CDR2 reads SVGAGI. This CDR3 is 13 amino acids long. The CDR3 nucleotides read TGTGCCAGCAGTCGACAGGGTTCACACACCATATATTTT. It encodes CASSRQGSHTIYF.

This clone was recorded only once. The chain uses TRBV4-1 and TRBJ1-5, with D perhaps TRBD1 (5 bases). The CDR3 is made up of 15 amino acids. Germline-derived CDR1 and CDR2 are MGHRA and YSYEKL. With 1 base removed from V and 6 bases from J, the gap between germline ends came to 13 bases. CDR3 sequence: CASSQVQGKTQPQHF. CDR3 coding DNA: TGCGCCAGCAGCCAAGTGCAGGGAAAGACTCAGCCCCAGCATTTT.

This chain joins TRBV5-1 and TRBJ1-1; D might be TRBD1 (5 bases). V lost 1 base to trimming and J lost 4 bases, with 11 bases between them. The length of the CDR3 is 14 residues. Germline lookup yields CDR1 SGHRS and CDR2 YFSETQ. This CDR3 is CASSLTGDLTEAFF. Written as DNA, the CDR3 is TGCGCCAGCAGCTTGACAGGCGACCTCACTGAAGCTTTCTTT.

The V gene is TRBV6-5, the J gene TRBJ2-1, with D unresolved. Trimming took 0 bases from V and 3 from J, leaving 3 bases between them. CDR1 is MNHEY, CDR2 SVGAGI, per germline. This CDR3 comprises 13 residues. In DNA form, the CDR3 reads TGTGCCAGCAGTTACTCCCGCTACAATGAGCAGTTCTTC. Its protein is CASSYSRYNEQFF.

This clone was seen more than once but under ten times. The chain couples TRBV7-3 to TRBJ1-1, with D tentatively TRBD1 (5 bases). Germline assignment: CDR1 SGHTA and CDR2 FQGTGA. The V and J ends lost 1 base and 0 bases respectively, with 6 bases between them. The CDR3 sequence is 14 residues long. The CDR3 region is CASSLKGLNTEAFF. DNA for the CDR3: TGTGCCAGCAGCTTAAAGGGGCTGAACACTGAAGCTTTCTTT.

This rearrangement joins TRBV19 to TRBJ2-4; the match to TRBD1 covers 7 bases. The length of the CDR3 is 14 residues. J was trimmed by 6 bases and V by 4 bases; bases with no gene match: 6. Germline V gene lookup returns CDR1 LNHDA and CDR2 SQIVND (reference sequence). The CDR3 sequence: CASSTLGQLNIQYF. Here the CDR3 DNA reads TGTGCCAGTAGTACACTGGGACAGTTAAACATTCAGTACTTC.

The rearrangement uses TRBV23-1 and TRBJ2-3; TRBD2 matches 10 bases. TRBV23-1 is sorted into the ORF group, with uncertain function. V lost 0 bases and J lost 4; bases outside the gene matches: 7. The CDR3 is 17 amino acids. CDR3 protein: CASSQSVLAGQSDTQYF. As DNA, the CDR3 is TGCGCCAGCAGTCAATCGGTACTAGCGGGACAGTCAGATACGCAGTATTTT.

The chain links TRBV7-9 to TRBJ2-5; 12 nucleotides agree with TRBD2. CDR1 and CDR2 from the germline V gene are SEHNR and FQNEAQ (reference sequence). CDR3 length: 15 amino acids. V was pared by 5 bases and J by 4 bases, with 5 bases of the junction left unmatched. The CDR3 DNA sequence: TGTGCCAGCAGCCGGACTAGCGGGGAGGTAGAGACCCAGTACTTC. As protein: CASSRTSGEVETQYF.

This rearrangement joins TRBV6-1 to TRBJ1-5; perhaps TRBD1 as D (6 bases). Trimming cost V 2 bases and J 6 bases, with 17 bases left between them. The CDR3 extends over 16 amino acids. Germline CDR1 and CDR2: MNHNS and SASEGT. CDR3 protein: CASSENGQGIGQPQHF. As DNA, the CDR3 is TGTGCCAGCAGTGAAAATGGGCAGGGGATAGGTCAGCCCCAGCATTTT.

The V call is TRBV7-6, the J call TRBJ1-4, with TRBD1 matching 7 bases. The CDR3 is 14 amino acids. J lost 7 bases, V lost 5 bases, and 7 bases had no gene match. The V gene's germline CDR1 is SGHVS and CDR2 FNYEAQ. The CDR3 is CASSVQGSSEKLFF. As DNA, the CDR3 is TGTGCCAGCAGCGTACAGGGGAGCAGTGAAAAACTGTTTTTT. The whole variable domain, remainder taken from reference TRBV7-6 and TRBJ1-4, is GAGVSQSPRYKVTKRGQDVALRCDPISGHVSLYWYRQALGQGPEFLTYFNYEAQQDKSGLPNDRFSAERPEGSISTLTIQRTEQRDSAMYRCASSVQGSSEKLFFGSGTQLSVL.

The chain couples TRBV11-2 to TRBJ1-3, with unresolved D. This CDR3 is built from 12 residues. V lost 3 bases, J lost 5 bases, and 5 bases lay in between. Germline V gene sequence: CDR1 SGHAT, CDR2 FQNNGV. The CDR3 is CASSFSRNTIYF. Here the CDR3 DNA reads TGTGCCAGCAGCTTTTCAAGAAACACCATATATTTT.

The chain couples TRBV7-9 to TRBJ2-5; 8 positions match TRBD1. J gave up 5 bases and V 5 bases, and 4 bases lay outside the gene matches. The CDR3 has 13 amino acids. Germline V gene sequence: CDR1 SEHNR, CDR2 FQNEAQ (reference sequence). The CDR3 coding sequence is TGTGCCAGCAGCGGACAGGGTCACGAGACCCAGTACTTC. Its protein product is CASSGQGHETQYF.

The CDR3 DNA reads as TGTGCCAGTAGTATATGGACAGGGGGCTCGTTTTTGATCACTGAAGCTTTCTTT. Protein product: CASSIWTGGSFLITEAFF. This chain links TRBV19 with TRBJ1-1, with 11 bases aligning to TRBD1. The V gene end was trimmed by 2 bases and the J gene end by 4 bases; junction bases not matched to a gene: 12. Germline values: CDR1 LNHDA, CDR2 SQIVND (reference sequence). The CDR3 is made up of 18 amino acids.

The V gene is TRBV11-3, the J gene TRBJ2-1; 11 bases align to TRBD2. The ends lost 5 bases at V and 2 bases at J; junction bases unmatched: 8. The CDR3 covers 17 residues. The germline CDR1 and CDR2 sequences are SGHNT and YENEEA. The CDR3 DNA reads as TGTGCCAGCAGCCTCTCCGGGACTAGCGGAACCTACAATGAGCAGTTCTTC. Its protein is CASSLSGTSGTYNEQFF.

This chain connects TRBV27 to TRBJ2-3; 8 bases match TRBD2. J was trimmed by 8 bases and V by 5 bases; bases with no gene match: 15. There are 16 residues in the CDR3. From germline, CDR1 is MNHEY and CDR2 SMNVEV (reference sequence). The CDR3, as DNA: TGTGCCAGCAGTCACGGACTAGCTGAGGGTGGTGGTACGCAGTATTTT. Its protein product is CASSHGLAEGGGTQYF.